The 32 T cell receptor beta chains in this list originate from one sample, sequenced in a study of T-cell reconstitution after alpha-beta-depleted transplantation in children. Unique molecular identifiers were incorporated into the prepared TCRbeta library. TCRdb re-analysed the PCR reads in MiXCR, keeping a single row per CDR3 protein. The sample carries hundreds of thousands of distinct CDR3 sequences, roughly 10% recorded once. This sample comprised PBMCs from the stem cell graft donor, obtained from the stem cell graft. The receptors stem from a human donor who donated a stem cell graft to a child with acute myeloid leukemia.

This clonotype was detected only a few times. The DNA for the CDR3 is TGTGCCATCACTCCGGGACTAGCGGGAGGGTACAATGAGCAGTTCTTC. This codes for CAITPGLAGGYNEQFF. The rearrangement joins TRBV7-2 to TRBJ2-1; 16 bases agree with TRBD2. V shed 10 bases and J 4 bases; nucleotides not matched to a gene: 7. There are 16 residues in the CDR3. CDR1 is SGHTA, CDR2 FQGNSA, per germline.

A note on this clonotype: A much larger clone differs from this one at a single base, so this may be a read error. The chain couples TRBV20-1 to TRBJ2-3, with D hard to call. The CDR3 consists of 12 residues. In germline, CDR1 is DFQATT, CDR2 SNEGSKA (reference sequence). The CDR3 nucleotides are TGCAGTGCTAGAGAGGGTACAGTTACGCAGTATTTT. This gives the protein CSAREGTVTQYF.

The V call is TRBV18, the J call TRBJ1-3, with D uncertain. This CDR3 region has 15 residues. Germline CDR1 reads KGHSH; CDR2 reads LQKENI. Trimming pared 1 base from V and 0 bases from J, leaving 7 bases between. Here the CDR3 reads CASSPRVDSGNTIYF. The CDR3, as DNA: TGTGCCAGCTCACCACGGGTAGACTCTGGAAACACCATATATTTT.

This clonotype was counted many times. The chain links TRBV7-8 to TRBJ1-2; D is unclear. V lost 1 base and J 7 bases, leaving 10 bases between the germline ends. Germline lookup yields CDR1 SGHVS and CDR2 FQNEAQ. The CDR3 has 13 amino acids. This CDR3 is CASSLGTGVGYTF. CDR3 sequence (DNA): TGTGCCAGCAGCTTAGGAACTGGGGTTGGCTACACCTTC.

J is TRBJ1-5 and V is TRBV20-1; no definite D call. The CDR3 consists of 15 residues. CDR1 is DFQATT and CDR2 is SNEGSKA in the germline V gene (reference sequence). V lost 2 bases and J 0 bases, leaving 11 bases between the germline ends. CDR3 in amino acids: CSARRRELSNQPQHF. The CDR3 DNA reads TGCAGTGCTAGAAGGAGGGAACTTAGCAATCAGCCCCAGCATTTT.

This clonotype was recorded a few times. V gene TRBV6-6 combines with J gene TRBJ1-5; the D gene is possibly TRBD1 (6 bases). In germline, CDR1 is MNHNY, CDR2 SVGAGI (reference sequence). Trimming took 7 bases from V and 8 from J, leaving 12 bases between them. The CDR3 totals 12 residues. DNA for the CDR3: TGTGCCAGCAATAACAGGGTAAAGCCCCAGCATTTT. Amino acids: CASNNRVKPQHF.

This clonotype was seen many times. The chain recombines TRBV20-1 with TRBJ2-1; tentative D call: TRBD2 (6 bases). This CDR3 region has 14 residues. CDR1 DFQATT and CDR2 SNEGSKA come from the germline V gene (reference sequence). Between the trimmed V and J ends, which lost 6 bases and 4 bases, there was a span of 16 bases. This CDR3 is CSARLAGGYNEQFF. The DNA of the CDR3 is TGCAGTGCAAGGCTAGCCGGGGGATACAATGAGCAGTTCTTC.

This clonotype came up many times. The chain has TRBV25-1 and TRBJ2-1; 10 positions agree with TRBD2. J gave up 6 bases and V 7 bases, and 6 bases lay outside the gene matches. Germline assignment: CDR1 MGHDK and CDR2 SYGVNS. This CDR3 contains 14 residues. CDR3 residues: CASTAGGGGNEQFF. The CDR3 DNA reads as TGTGCCAGCACAGCGGGAGGGGGTGGCAATGAGCAGTTCTTC.

This clonotype was picked up many times. The V gene is TRBV5-5, the J gene TRBJ2-7, with D unresolved. Germline assignment: CDR1 SGHKS and CDR2 YYEKEE (reference sequence). The CDR3 totals 12 residues. V lost 4 bases and J 3 bases, leaving 8 bases between the germline ends. The CDR3 DNA is TGTGCCAGCAGCCTAAACCTCTACGAGCAGTACTTC. This codes for CASSLNLYEQYF.

CDR3 in amino acids: CASSRPYSSYEQYF. DNA for the CDR3: TGTGCCAGCAGTAGACCCTACAGCTCCTACGAGCAGTACTTC. The chain is built from TRBV6-1 and TRBJ2-7; D gene ambiguous. This CDR3 is 14 amino acids long. V was shortened by 5 bases and J by 0 bases, with 11 bases between the two germline ends. CDR1 is MNHNS and CDR2 is SASEGT in the germline V gene.

This clonotype was counted at least ten times. V usage is TRBV7-9 and J usage is TRBJ2-2; TRBD2 matches 9 bases. The V segment lost 5 bases and the J segment 0 bases; nucleotides outside the gene matches: 7. The CDR3 is 17 residues long. Germline CDR1 and CDR2: SEHNR and FQNEAQ (reference sequence). In nucleotides, the CDR3 is TGTGCCAGCAGCCCCTTGCCTAGCGGGGCGAACACCGGGGAGCTGTTTTTT. Translating it yields CASSPLPSGANTGELFF.

The gene calls are TRBV7-9 and TRBJ2-7, with D tentatively TRBD1 or TRBD2 (5 bases each). The CDR3 extends over 15 amino acids. The germline V gene has CDR1 SEHNR and CDR2 FQNEAQ (reference sequence). V was cut by 1 base and J by 0 bases, with 10 bases left in between. In DNA, the CDR3 is TGTGCCAGCAGCTTAGGGGACGGAGCCTCCTACGAGCAGTACTTC. Translated: CASSLGDGASYEQYF. The complete variable domain, with remaining parts taken from reference TRBV7-9 and TRBJ2-7, reads DTGVSQNPRHKITKRGQNVTFRCDPISEHNRLYWYRQTLGQGPEFLTYFQNEAQLEKSRLLSDRFSAERPKGSFSTLEIQRTEQGDSAMYLCASSLGDGASYEQYFGPGTRLTVT.

The chain links TRBV7-8 to TRBJ1-6, with no clear D. From germline, CDR1 is SGHVS and CDR2 FQNEAQ. Trimming removed 7 bases from V and 0 bases from J, with 19 bases in between. The CDR3 has 18 amino acids. Here the CDR3 reads CASTSIRGGSSYNSPLHF. CDR3 nucleotides: TGTGCCAGCACGTCTATTCGGGGAGGAAGCTCCTATAATTCACCCCTCCACTTT.

This clonotype has at least ten counts. The genes are TRBV29-1 and TRBJ2-7, with a weak D call TRBD2 (6 bases). Germline V gene lookup returns CDR1 SQVTM and CDR2 ANQGSEA. CDR3 length: 12 amino acids. The V end was cut by 5 bases, the J end by 5 bases, with 13 bases between. In nucleotides, the CDR3 is TGCAGCGTTCGGTTTTGGGGGGACGAGCAGTACTTC. Translated, it gives CSVRFWGDEQYF.

This sequence joins TRBV5-1 and TRBJ2-1; tentatively, D is TRBD2 (6 bases). The CDR3 consists of 15 residues. Trimming removed 4 bases at V and 4 bases at J, with 15 bases between. Germline assignment: CDR1 SGHRS and CDR2 YFSETQ. CDR3: CASSPGLTLYNEQFF. The DNA of the CDR3 is TGCGCCAGCAGCCCGGGACTTACGCTTTACAATGAGCAGTTCTTC.

The rearrangement links TRBV10-3 to TRBJ1-2; perhaps TRBD1 as D (6 bases). V dropped 6 bases and J dropped 4 bases, with 9 bases sitting between them. The CDR3 has 12 residues. CDR1 is ENHRY and CDR2 is SYGVKD in the germline V gene. CDR3 sequence reads: CAIRDSLYGYTF. In DNA, the CDR3 is TGTGCCATCAGGGACAGTCTCTATGGCTACACCTTC.

V gene TRBV29-1 combines with J gene TRBJ2-6; no clear D. Per the germline V gene, CDR1 is SQVTM and CDR2 is ANQGSEA. The CDR3 has 13 amino acids. Trimming stripped 6 bases from V and 4 bases from J, with 10 bases between. This chain's CDR3 is CSVDGLGANVLTF. The CDR3 region has the DNA TGCAGCGTCGACGGGCTAGGGGCCAACGTCCTGACTTTC. Looking up the rest from reference TRBV29-1 and TRBJ2-6 gives the full variable domain: SAVISQKPSRDICQRGTSLTIQCQVDSQVTMMFWYRQQPGQSLTLIATANQGSEATYESGFVIDKFPISRPNLTFSTLTVSNMSPEDSSIYLCSVDGLGANVLTFGAGSRLTVL.

The genes are TRBV18 and TRBJ2-2; D may be TRBD1 (5 bases). Germline V CDR1 and CDR2: KGHSH, LQKENI. The length of the CDR3 is 15 residues. V gave up 5 bases and J gave up 0 bases, with 10 bases separating them. The CDR3 protein is CASSRQHSNTGELFF. In DNA form, the CDR3 reads TGTGCCAGCTCAAGACAGCATTCGAACACCGGGGAGCTGTTTTTT.

The table lists this clonotype with many counts. The chain combines TRBV7-2 with TRBJ2-7; 9 bases agree with TRBD1. Germline loops: CDR1 SGHTA, CDR2 FQGNSA. The CDR3 is made up of 15 amino acids. With 1 base clipped from V and 7 bases from J, the junction kept 8 bases outside the gene matches. The CDR3 loop reads CASSLVGTGRGEQYF. In nucleotides, the CDR3 is TGTGCCAGCAGCTTAGTTGGGACAGGGAGAGGTGAGCAGTACTTC.

Only a few counts were recorded for this clonotype. The rearrangement links TRBV20-1 to TRBJ2-3; 7 bases line up with TRBD2. The CDR3 runs 17 residues. J lost 4 bases, V lost 0 bases, and 13 bases had no gene match. CDR1 and CDR2 (germline): DFQATT, SNEGSKA (reference sequence). CDR3: CSARDLVQRGGSDTQYF. The CDR3, as DNA: TGCAGTGCTAGAGATCTCGTTCAGCGGGGAGGATCAGATACGCAGTATTTT.

This clonotype was seen repeatedly, ten times or more. The chain joins TRBV29-1 to TRBJ2-3; TRBD2 aligns across 7 bases. The ends lost 4 bases at V and 4 bases at J; junction bases unmatched: 8. Germline CDR1 and CDR2: SQVTM and ANQGSEA. The CDR3 loop spans 14 amino acids. CDR3 in amino acids: CSVGGLFVADTQYF. CDR3 nucleotides: TGCAGCGTTGGGGGACTATTCGTCGCAGATACGCAGTATTTT.

The rearrangement links TRBV2 to TRBJ2-6; TRBD1 might be the D (6 bases). Germline CDR1 and CDR2: SNHLY and FYNNEI. The CDR3 loop spans 13 amino acids. V was cut by 4 bases and J by 7 bases, with 8 bases left in between. The CDR3: CASSGGLANVLTF. DNA of the CDR3: TGTGCCAGCAGTGGGGGGCTAGCCAACGTCCTGACTTTC.

This clonotype has at least ten counts. The CDR3 nucleotides read TGTGCCAGCAGCCTTTACAGGGATACTGAAGCTTTCTTT. Translated, it gives CASSLYRDTEAFF. This chain connects TRBV9 to TRBJ1-1; D perhaps matches TRBD1 (6 bases). Germline CDR1 and CDR2: SGDLS and YYNGEE. V was clipped by 4 bases and J by 5 bases, with 12 bases between them. CDR3 length: 13 residues.

This clonotype was observed a few times. This chain joins TRBV5-1 and TRBJ2-1; D is perhaps TRBD2 (5 bases). V was cut by 2 bases and J by 8 bases, with 20 bases left in between. Germline assignment: CDR1 SGHRS and CDR2 YFSETQ. The CDR3 has 16 amino acids. In DNA, the CDR3 is TGCGCCAGCAGCTTCGCCCTGCGGGTCCCCAATTATGAGCAGTTCTTC. Amino acid sequence: CASSFALRVPNYEQFF.

This clonotype was recorded many times. The chain couples TRBV29-1 to TRBJ2-1; either TRBD1 or TRBD2 may fit D (5 bases each). V lost 8 bases and J 2 bases, leaving 19 bases between the germline ends. Germline CDR1 and CDR2: SQVTM and ANQGSEA. The CDR3 spans 15 residues. The CDR3 sequence: CSLGNPRGAYNEQFF. In DNA form, the CDR3 reads TGCAGCCTTGGAAACCCAAGGGGAGCCTACAATGAGCAGTTCTTC.

The V and J genes are TRBV20-1 and TRBJ2-5; D call uncertain. The germline V and J ends were trimmed by 3 bases and 7 bases, with 9 bases remaining between them. This CDR3 has 11 residues. CDR1 DFQATT and CDR2 SNEGSKA come from the germline V gene (reference sequence). The CDR3 nucleotides are TGCAGTGCTAGGGACCCGGGGACCCAGTACTTC. Residues: CSARDPGTQYF.

The chain recombines TRBV10-3 with TRBJ2-7; tentative D call: TRBD2 (6 bases). Germline V gene data show CDR1 as ENHRY and CDR2 as SYGVKD. The V end lost 5 bases, the J end lost 7 bases, and 21 bases lay between the germline ends. This CDR3 spans 15 amino acids. The DNA for the CDR3 is TGTGCCATCAGTAGCCCGGGACTCCCTGTGCGGGAGCAGTACTTC. It codes for CAISSPGLPVREQYF.

This clonotype was seen only a few times. Its ends do not fully match the called genes, so a read error is possible. The genes are TRBV30 and TRBJ2-7; D is undetermined. This CDR3 region has 10 residues. Germline-derived CDR1 and CDR2 are GTSNPN and SVGIG (reference sequence). The CDR3 region has the DNA TGTGCCTGGGGTGTTTACGAGCAGTACTTC. Residues: CAWGVYEQYF.

There are a few counts of this clonotype. V is TRBV7-3 and J is TRBJ2-1, with D possibly called TRBD1 or TRBD2 (5 bases each). This CDR3 is built from 13 residues. The V end lost 3 bases, the J end lost 6 bases, and 9 bases lay between the germline ends. The germline CDR1 and CDR2 sequences are SGHTA and FQGTGA. The CDR3 DNA is TGTGCCAGCAGCTTCGGGACGGGCAATGAGCAGTTCTTC. As protein: CASSFGTGNEQFF.

On this clonotype itself: A clone one base away is much larger, so this may be a read error. The chain has TRBV9 and TRBJ1-2, with 7 bases identical to TRBD1. The CDR3 contains 12 residues. V lost 4 bases to trimming and J lost 7 bases; unmatched junction nucleotides: 4. Germline lookup yields CDR1 SGDLS and CDR2 YYNGEE. The CDR3 region has the DNA TGTGCCAGCAGCAAGGGGACAGCTGGCTACACCTTC. Amino acids: CASSKGTAGYTF. Full variable domain (outside the CDR3, taken from reference TRBV9 and TRBJ1-2): DSGVTQTPKHLITATGQRVTLRCSPRSGDLSVYWYQQSLDQGLQFLIQYYNGEERAKGNILERFSAQQFPDLHSELNLSSLELGDSALYFCASSKGTAGYTFGSGTRLTVV.

The J gene is TRBJ2-3, the V gene TRBV5-1, with TRBD2 matching 9 bases. CDR3 length: 15 amino acids. V lost 4 bases to trimming and J lost 4 bases; unmatched junction nucleotides: 7. Germline CDR1 and CDR2: SGHRS and YFSETQ. The CDR3 spells CASSPRTSVADTQYF. The DNA for the CDR3 is TGCGCCAGCAGCCCACGGACTAGCGTGGCAGATACGCAGTATTTT.

This clonotype has ten or more counts. The chain combines TRBV12-3 or TRBV12-4 with TRBJ2-7; 9 bases map to TRBD1. V gave up 6 bases and J gave up 0 bases; unmatched junction bases: 6. The CDR3 has 15 amino acids. The CDR3 is CASSPTGQGSYEQYF. CDR3 in DNA: TGTGCCAGCAGCCCTACGGGACAGGGCTCCTACGAGCAGTACTTC.